These 12 T cell receptor beta chains were all obtained from the same sample, sequenced in a study of shared clonotypes between healthy human individuals. Using immunoSEQ multiplex PCR, the repertoire was profiled, and TCRdb retains in-frame clones only, with some absent. The sample lists some 1.5 million clones, nearly 99% seen once, with 0.45% in the top ten. The sequenced sample consisted of naive CD4+ T cells sorted from blood. Subset meaning: CD45RA+ positively selected. These TCRs come from a man aged 30-40 years in good health.

V and J are TRBV7-5 and TRBJ1-2. TRBV7-5 is recorded as a pseudogene. The CDR3 sequence is 18 residues long. The CDR3 here is CVRSPIAVAGALRYGYTF. In DNA form, the CDR3 reads TGTGTCAGAAGCCCCATCGCGGTGGCAGGAGCCCTTCGGTATGGCTACACCTTC.

This CDR3 reads CASSLAGDEAFF. CDR3 in DNA: TGTGCCAGCAGCTTAGCTGGCGACGAAGCTTTCTTT. V gene TRBV7-8 combines with J gene TRBJ1-1; D is undetermined. The CDR3 consists of 12 residues. V lost 0 bases and J lost 8, with 7 bases in between. The V gene's germline CDR1 is SGHVS and CDR2 FQNEAQ.

J is TRBJ2-7 and V is TRBV27; either TRBD1 or TRBD2 may fit D (7 bases each). The germline V and J ends were trimmed by 6 bases and 4 bases, with 16 bases remaining between them. The CDR3 loop spans 14 amino acids. CDR1 MNHEY and CDR2 SMNVEV come from the germline V gene (reference sequence). Here the CDR3 reads CASRFQGEGYEQYF. In nucleotides, the CDR3 is TGTGCCAGCAGGTTCCAGGGGGAGGGGTACGAGCAGTACTTC.

On this clone: A junction boundary mismatches the germline segment, possibly from a read error. The J gene is TRBJ1-1, the V gene TRBV6-6; the D gene is possibly TRBD1 (5 bases). The CDR3 runs to 14 residues. Germline V gene lookup returns CDR1 MNHNY and CDR2 SVGAGI (reference sequence). Written as DNA, the CDR3 is TGTGCCAGCAGTTACTCGAAAGTCGGGACTGAGGCTTTCTTT. Encoded protein: CASSYSKVGTEAFF.

About this clone itself: The sample has other DNA sequences that encode this CDR3 too. This chain connects TRBV4-3 to TRBJ2-3; no reliable D call. V was shortened by 1 base and J by 6 bases, with 8 bases between the two germline ends. Germline V lookup: CDR1 LGHNA, CDR2 YSLEER. The CDR3 is 13 amino acids. The CDR3 DNA reads as TGCGCCAGCAGCCAAGGGGGATGGGATACGCAGTATTTT. Protein sequence: CASSQGGWDTQYF.

This rearrangement joins TRBV5-1 to TRBJ1-5; D unresolved. CDR3 length: 14 amino acids. Between the trimmed V and J ends, which lost 0 bases and 5 bases, there was a span of 9 bases. Per the germline V gene, CDR1 is SGHRS and CDR2 is YFSETQ. CDR3 residues: CASSLGQLDQPQHF. DNA for the CDR3: TGCGCCAGCAGCTTGGGTCAGCTTGATCAGCCCCAGCATTTT.

The chain carries TRBV18 and TRBJ2-1, with a possible D match to TRBD1 (5 bases). V gave up 5 bases and J gave up 8 bases, with 10 bases separating them. The CDR3 has 12 amino acids. Germline V gene lookup returns CDR1 KGHSH and CDR2 LQKENI. CDR3 DNA: TGTGCCAGCTCATCCGACAGTTATGAGCAGTTCTTC. It encodes CASSSDSYEQFF.

On this clone itself: The same CDR3 can be traced to other DNA sequences in this sample. The chain has TRBV29-1 and TRBJ2-1, with D perhaps matching TRBD1 or TRBD2 (5 bases each). CDR1 SQVTM and CDR2 ANQGSEA come from the germline V gene. This CDR3 contains 13 residues. V dropped 4 bases and J dropped 0 bases, with 7 bases sitting between them. The CDR3 region has the DNA TGCAGCGTTGCAGGGAGCTCCTACAATGAGCAGTTCTTC. It translates to CSVAGSSYNEQFF.

This clone was counted once. Other nucleotide sequences from this sample produce the same CDR3. The V gene is TRBV28, the J gene TRBJ2-2; D is undetermined. CDR1 is MDHEN and CDR2 is SYDVKM in the germline V gene. CDR3 length: 12 residues. V was cut by 4 bases and J by 4 bases, with 4 bases left in between. CDR3 region: CASSSSTGELFF. The CDR3 DNA is TGTGCCAGCAGTTCGTCCACCGGGGAGCTGTTTTTT.

V gene TRBV28 combines with J gene TRBJ2-3; 10 nucleotides align to TRBD2. CDR3 length equals 15 residues. Germline V CDR1 and CDR2: MDHEN, SYDVKM. V trimming: 5 bases; J trimming: 5 bases; junction bases outside the gene matches: 7. As DNA, the CDR3 is TGTGCCAGCAGTCCAGCGGGAGGGTATATAGATACGCAGTATTTT. Its translation is CASSPAGGYIDTQYF. Complete variable domain (other parts from reference TRBV28 and TRBJ2-3): DVKVTQSSRYLVKRTGEKVFLECVQDMDHENMFWYRQDPGLGLRLIYFSYDVKMKEKGDIPEGYSVSREKKERFSLILESASTNQTSMYLCASSPAGGYIDTQYFGPGTRLTVL.

For the CDR3, the DNA is TGTGCCAGCAGGGGGACTAGCGGGAGACCGGCCCAGTACTTC. Its protein product is CASRGTSGRPAQYF. This chain joins TRBV2 and TRBJ2-5, with 14 bases aligning to TRBD2. Germline values: CDR1 SNHLY, CDR2 FYNNEI. This CDR3 region has 14 residues. The junction had 6 bases not matched to a gene; V was cut back by 6 bases and J by 9 bases.

This sequence joins TRBV18 and TRBJ1-1; D gene unclear. The germline V and J ends were trimmed by 0 bases and 0 bases, with 8 bases remaining between them. The CDR3 sequence is 15 residues long. The germline CDR1 and CDR2 sequences are KGHSH and LQKENI. CDR3 bases: TGTGCCAGCTCACCACCGCCGGTGATGAACACTGAAGCTTTCTTT. It is translated as CASSPPPVMNTEAFF. Complete variable domain (other parts from reference TRBV18 and TRBJ1-1): NAGVMQNPRHLVRRRGQEARLRCSPMKGHSHVYWYRQLPEEGLKFMVYLQKENIIDESGMPKERFSAEFPKEGPSILRIQQVVRGDSAAYFCASSPPPVMNTEAFFGQGTRLTVV.